This T cell receptor (beta chain) emerged from a study of Ad26.COV2.S vaccination and SARS-CoV-2 variants. General study results and limits: Non-spike TCR breadth showed similarity between vaccine and placebo recipients. Placebo recipients had lower spike-specific TCR breadth than vaccine recipients. Measurements of TCR breadth and depth may have given underestimates of the total T cell responses.

Remarks on this clone: The antigen is unknown.

Repertoires were generated with immunoSEQ multiplex PCR, while TCRdb's copy carries only in-frame clones and drops some. Of roughly 380,000 clones listed, approximately 90% are singletons. Germline lookup yields CDR1 MRHNA and CDR2 SNTAGT. The CDR3 spans 14 residues. V shed 3 bases and J shed 6 bases, with 12 bases lying between them. The starting material was peripheral blood, obtained after recovery from COVID-19. The sequence was obtained from a human donor who had recovered from COVID-19. The chain joins TRBV6-4 to TRBJ2-1; TRBD1 is a possible D gene (6 bases). DNA of the CDR3: TGTGCCAGCAGTGAAACAGGGCCAGCCAATGAGCAGTTCTTC. This codes for CASSETGPANEQFF.